The 4 T cell receptor beta chains presented below share a single source sample, sequenced in a study of PD-1 blockade in classical Hodgkin lymphoma. Each patient's relapse followed autologous stem cell transplantation, and brentuximab vedotin exposure varied. The assay was immunoSEQ multiplex PCR, and TCRdb's table has in-frame clones only and misses some. The data hold about 99,000 clones, with approximately 80% observed a single time. The sample here was peripheral blood mononuclear cells (PBMCs), taken before the second cycle of nivolumab. All receptors derive from a human donor with classical Hodgkin lymphoma.

The rearrangement uses TRBV5-6 and TRBJ2-4; a possible D gene is TRBD2 (5 bases). The CDR3 is made up of 17 amino acids. Trimming took off 2 bases at V and 6 bases at J, with 21 bases between the two ends. Germline loops: CDR1 SGHDT, CDR2 YYEEEE. Here the CDR3 reads CASSFQIPGRAGNIQYF. Written as DNA, the CDR3 is TGTGCCAGCAGCTTCCAAATTCCCGGAAGGGCGGGAAACATTCAGTACTTC.

This clone showed up just once. The chain joins TRBV7-7 to TRBJ2-3; TRBD2 aligns across 13 bases. The V gene end was trimmed by 4 bases and the J gene end by 4 bases; junction bases not matched to a gene: 2. The CDR3 totals 15 residues. The germline V gene encodes CDR1 SSHAT and CDR2 FNYEAQ (reference sequence). The CDR3 protein is CASSSGLAGADTQYF. The CDR3 coding sequence is TGTGCCAGCAGCTCAGGACTAGCGGGAGCAGATACGCAGTATTTT.

This clone was found once. CDR3 protein: CASSVAGYSYEQYF. In DNA form, the CDR3 reads TGTGCCAGCAGCGTAGCAGGGTACTCCTACGAGCAGTACTTC. The chain recombines TRBV9 with TRBJ2-7; possible D gene TRBD1, 5 bases. Germline CDR1 and CDR2: SGDLS and YYNGEE. The CDR3 is 14 amino acids. V was clipped by 0 bases and J by 0 bases, with 7 bases between them.

The chain joins TRBV11-1 to TRBJ2-7, with TRBD2 matching over 8 bases. With 7 bases clipped from V and 2 bases from J, the junction kept 10 bases outside the gene matches. CDR3 length: 15 amino acids. The germline V gene encodes CDR1 SGHAT and CDR2 FQDESV (reference sequence). The CDR3 loop reads CASTISRGGTYEQYF. The CDR3 nucleotides are TGTGCCAGCACAATTTCCCGGGGGGGGACCTACGAGCAGTACTTC.